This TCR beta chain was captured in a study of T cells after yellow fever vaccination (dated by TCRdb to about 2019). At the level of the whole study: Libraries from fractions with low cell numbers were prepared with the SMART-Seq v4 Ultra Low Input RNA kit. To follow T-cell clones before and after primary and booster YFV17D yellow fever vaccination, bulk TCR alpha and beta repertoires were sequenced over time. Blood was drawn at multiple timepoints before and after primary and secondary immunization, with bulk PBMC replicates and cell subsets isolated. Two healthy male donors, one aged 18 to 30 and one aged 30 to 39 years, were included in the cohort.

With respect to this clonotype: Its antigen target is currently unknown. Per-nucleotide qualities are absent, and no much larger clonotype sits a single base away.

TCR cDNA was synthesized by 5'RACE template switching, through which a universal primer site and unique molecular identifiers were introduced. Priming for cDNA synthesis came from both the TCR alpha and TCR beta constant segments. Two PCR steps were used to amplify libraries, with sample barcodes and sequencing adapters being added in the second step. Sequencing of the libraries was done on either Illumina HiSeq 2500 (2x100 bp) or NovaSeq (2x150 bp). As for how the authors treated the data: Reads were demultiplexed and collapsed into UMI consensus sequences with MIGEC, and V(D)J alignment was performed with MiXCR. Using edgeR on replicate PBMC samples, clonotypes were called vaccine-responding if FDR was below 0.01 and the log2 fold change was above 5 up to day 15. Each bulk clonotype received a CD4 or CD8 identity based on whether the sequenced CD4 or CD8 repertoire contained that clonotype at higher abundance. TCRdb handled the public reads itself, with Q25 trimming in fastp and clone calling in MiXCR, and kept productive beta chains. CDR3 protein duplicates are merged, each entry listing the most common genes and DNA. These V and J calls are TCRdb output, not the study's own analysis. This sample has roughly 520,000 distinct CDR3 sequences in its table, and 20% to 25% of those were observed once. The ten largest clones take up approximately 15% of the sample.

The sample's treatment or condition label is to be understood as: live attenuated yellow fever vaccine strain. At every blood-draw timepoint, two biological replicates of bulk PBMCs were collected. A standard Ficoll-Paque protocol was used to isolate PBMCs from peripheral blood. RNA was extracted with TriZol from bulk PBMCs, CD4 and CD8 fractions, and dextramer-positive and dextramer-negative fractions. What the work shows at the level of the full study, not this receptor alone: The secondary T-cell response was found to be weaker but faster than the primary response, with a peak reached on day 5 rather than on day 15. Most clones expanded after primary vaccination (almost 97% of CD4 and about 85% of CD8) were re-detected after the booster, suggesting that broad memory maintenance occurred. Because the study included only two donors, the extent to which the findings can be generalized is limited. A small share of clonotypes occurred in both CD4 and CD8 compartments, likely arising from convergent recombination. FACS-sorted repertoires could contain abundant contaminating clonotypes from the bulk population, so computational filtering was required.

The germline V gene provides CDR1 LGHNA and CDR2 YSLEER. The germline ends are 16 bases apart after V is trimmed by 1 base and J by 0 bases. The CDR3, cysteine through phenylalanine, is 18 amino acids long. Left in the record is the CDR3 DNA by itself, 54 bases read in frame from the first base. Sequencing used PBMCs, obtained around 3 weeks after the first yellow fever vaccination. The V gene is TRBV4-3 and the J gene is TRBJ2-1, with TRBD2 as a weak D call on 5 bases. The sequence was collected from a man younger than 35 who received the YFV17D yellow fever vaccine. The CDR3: CASSQVPFPGSSYNEQFF. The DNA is TGCGCCAGCAGCCAAGTTCCCTTTCCGGGGAGCTCCTACAATGAGCAGTTCTTC.